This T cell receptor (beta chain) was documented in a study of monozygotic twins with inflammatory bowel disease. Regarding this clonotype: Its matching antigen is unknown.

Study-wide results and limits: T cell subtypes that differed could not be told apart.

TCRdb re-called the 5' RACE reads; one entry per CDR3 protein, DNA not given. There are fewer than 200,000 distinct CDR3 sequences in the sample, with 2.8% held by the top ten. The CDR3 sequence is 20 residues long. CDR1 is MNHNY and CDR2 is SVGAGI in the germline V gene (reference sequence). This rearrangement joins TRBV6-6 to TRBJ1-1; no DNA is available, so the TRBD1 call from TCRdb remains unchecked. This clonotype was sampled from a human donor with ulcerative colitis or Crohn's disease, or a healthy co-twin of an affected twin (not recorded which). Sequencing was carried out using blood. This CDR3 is CASSSASPGQGRGGDTEAFF.